The 5 T cell receptor beta chains reported below all come from one sample, sequenced in a study of blood T cell repertoires in COVID-19 (dated by TCRdb to about 2020). Library construction relied on the immunoSEQ multiplex PCR assay. In its TCRdb copy, this immuneACCESS table keeps in-frame sequences only and misses some clones. Where compared with another copy, unresolved V genes explain less than half of these, and the others have no known cause. This sample comprises more than 95,000 clones, over 75% of them detected only once. About 1% of the sample comes from the top ten. Sequencing was carried out using peripheral blood. The receptors were sampled from an elderly woman with acute or convalescent COVID-19.

In DNA form, the CDR3 reads TGTGCCAGCAGCTTGGTTCGGGACACCGGGGAGCTGTTTTTT. Translating it yields CASSLVRDTGELFF. V gene TRBV5-4 combines with J gene TRBJ2-2; D gene unclear. The CDR3 has 14 amino acids. V was trimmed by 0 bases and J by 3 bases, leaving 6 bases between them. Per germline, CDR1 SGHNT and CDR2 YYREEE (reference sequence). The whole variable domain, filled in from reference TRBV5-4 and TRBJ2-2, reads ETGVTQSPTHLIKTRGQQVTLRCSSQSGHNTVSWYQQALGQGPQFIFQYYREEENGRGNFPPRFSGLQFPNYSSELNVNALELDDSALYLCASSLVRDTGELFFGEGSRLTVL.

This clone was observed once. The rearrangement links TRBV5-1 to TRBJ1-3; D remains ambiguous. The ends were cut back, 4 bases at V and 2 bases at J, with 16 bases in the middle. CDR3 length: 16 residues. Germline loops: CDR1 SGHRS, CDR2 YFSETQ. In nucleotides, the CDR3 is TGCGCCAGCAGCGTGGACGGGGAATCGGCTGGAAACACCATATATTTT. Protein sequence: CASSVDGESAGNTIYF.

This clone was seen just once. V and J are TRBV6-4 and TRBJ2-1, with 16 nucleotides matching TRBD2. The ends lost 4 bases at V and 7 bases at J; junction bases unmatched: 4. CDR3 length: 16 amino acids. Germline values: CDR1 MRHNA, CDR2 SNTAGT. This CDR3 is CASSGGTSGRVNEQFF. CDR3 nucleotides: TGTGCCAGCAGTGGGGGGACTAGCGGGAGGGTTAATGAGCAGTTCTTC.

This clone was detected only once. This chain links TRBV6-6 with TRBJ1-2; weak D call: TRBD1 (6 bases). The CDR3 is 13 amino acids. Germline CDR1 MNHNY, CDR2 SVGAGI (reference sequence). V lost 4 bases and J 4 bases, leaving 10 bases between the germline ends. The CDR3 is CASSSLGGYGYTF. The CDR3 DNA reads TGTGCCAGCAGTTCCCTAGGGGGCTATGGCTACACCTTC.

The chain is built from TRBV5-1 and TRBJ1-6; 7 bases are a match to TRBD1. This CDR3 region has 16 residues. Looked up from germline, CDR1 is SGHRS and CDR2 is YFSETQ. V shed 3 bases, J shed 4 bases, and the junction held 7 bases outside the gene matches. The CDR3 reads CASSSPGTAYNSPLHF. CDR3 coding DNA: TGCGCCAGCAGCTCGCCCGGGACAGCGTATAATTCACCCCTCCACTTT.